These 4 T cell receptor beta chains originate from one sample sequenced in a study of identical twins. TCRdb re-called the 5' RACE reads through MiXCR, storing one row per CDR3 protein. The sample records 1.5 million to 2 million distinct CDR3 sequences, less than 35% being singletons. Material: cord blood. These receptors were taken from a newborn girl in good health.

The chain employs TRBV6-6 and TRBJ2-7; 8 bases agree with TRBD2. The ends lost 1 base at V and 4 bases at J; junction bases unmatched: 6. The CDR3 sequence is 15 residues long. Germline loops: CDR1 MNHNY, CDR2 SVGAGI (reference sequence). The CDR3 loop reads CASSYWAGGKYEQYF. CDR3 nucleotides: TGTGCCAGCAGTTACTGGGCGGGGGGTAAATACGAGCAGTACTTC.

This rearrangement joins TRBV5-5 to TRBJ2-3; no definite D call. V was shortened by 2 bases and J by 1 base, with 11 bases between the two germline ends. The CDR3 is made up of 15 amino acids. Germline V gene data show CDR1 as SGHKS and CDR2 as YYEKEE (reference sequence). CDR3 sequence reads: CASSFDPGRTDTQYF. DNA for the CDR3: TGTGCCAGCAGCTTTGATCCGGGCCGCACAGATACGCAGTATTTT. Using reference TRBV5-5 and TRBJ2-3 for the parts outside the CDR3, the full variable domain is DAGVTQSPTHLIKTRGQQVTLRCSPISGHKSVSWYQQVLGQGPQFIFQYYEKEERGRGNFPDRFSARQFPNYSSELNVNALLLGDSALYLCASSFDPGRTDTQYFGPGTRLTVL.

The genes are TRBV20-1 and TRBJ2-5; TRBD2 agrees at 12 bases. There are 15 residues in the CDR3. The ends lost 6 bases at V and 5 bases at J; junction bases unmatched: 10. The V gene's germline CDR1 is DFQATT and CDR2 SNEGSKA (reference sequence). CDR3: CSASPGTSGQETQYF. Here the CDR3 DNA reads TGCAGTGCCTCTCCCGGGACTAGCGGGCAGGAGACCCAGTACTTC.

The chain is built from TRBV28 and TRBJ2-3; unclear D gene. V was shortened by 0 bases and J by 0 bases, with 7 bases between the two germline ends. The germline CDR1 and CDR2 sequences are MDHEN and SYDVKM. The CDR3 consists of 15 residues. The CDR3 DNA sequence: TGTGCCAGCAGTTTATGGCTGGGGAGCACAGATACGCAGTATTTT. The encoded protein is CASSLWLGSTDTQYF.